This entry lists 24 T cell receptor beta chains sequenced from one sample in a study of T cell responses to AZD1222 COVID-19 vaccine (dated by TCRdb to 2020 to 2023). Read against the paper, the sample's time point label means: about 28 days (+/-7) after the second vaccine dose. Libraries were made using the immunoSEQ multiplex PCR assay. TCRdb's version of the immuneACCESS table is confined to in-frame rearrangements and falls short of the full clone set. An unresolved V gene accounts for under half of the shortfall where checked; the remainder is of unknown origin. The sample records over 8,000 clones, roughly 90% of which are singletons. The ten largest account for less than 9% of the sample. The sample consisted of peripheral blood, taken 28 days after the second AZD1222 dose. The source is an adult who received the AZD1222 COVID-19 vaccine.

This chain connects TRBV7-6 to TRBJ2-3; D not certain. The CDR3 is made up of 16 amino acids. V was cut by 3 bases and J by 2 bases, with 15 bases left in between. Germline loops: CDR1 SGHVS, CDR2 FNYEAQ. The CDR3 protein is CASSLGTGIHTDTQYF. The DNA of the CDR3 is TGTGCCAGCAGCTTGGGCACTGGGATCCACACAGATACGCAGTATTTT.

The chain employs TRBV28 and TRBJ2-5; 7 bases fit TRBD1. The J segment lost 4 bases and the V segment lost 3 bases, leaving 2 bases of the junction unmatched. This CDR3 has 13 amino acids. Looked up from germline, CDR1 is MDHEN and CDR2 is SYDVKM. DNA for the CDR3: TGTGCCAGCAGTTTTGGGGACAGAGAGACCCAGTACTTC. Encoded protein: CASSFGDRETQYF.

This clone was counted between two and nine times. The chain combines TRBV30 with TRBJ1-5; 8 bases fit TRBD1. The germline V gene has CDR1 GTSNPN and CDR2 SVGIG (reference sequence). This CDR3 has 16 amino acids. The V and J ends lost 4 bases and 4 bases, in that order; junction bases with no gene match: 12. The DNA for the CDR3 is TGTGCCTGGAAACCAGGGACAGGCCTGTGGAATCAGCCCCAGCATTTT. It translates to CAWKPGTGLWNQPQHF.

The rearrangement joins TRBV6-5 to TRBJ1-4; no definite D call. Trimming took 0 bases from V and 8 from J, leaving 13 bases between them. The CDR3 extends over 15 amino acids. Looked up from germline, CDR1 is MNHEY and CDR2 is SVGAGI. The CDR3 coding sequence is TGTGCCAGCAGTTACTCGGGTAGGGTGAGGGAAAAACTGTTTTTT. As protein: CASSYSGRVREKLFF.

The V and J genes are TRBV4-2 and TRBJ2-7; D might be TRBD2 (7 bases). Per germline, CDR1 LGHNA and CDR2 YNFKEQ. The CDR3 covers 15 residues. V lost 0 bases, J lost 6 bases, and 15 bases lay in between. The CDR3 is CASSQELGGGGEQYF. The CDR3, as DNA: TGTGCCAGCAGCCAAGAACTGGGGGGGGGCGGCGAGCAGTACTTC.

The rearrangement joins TRBV28 to TRBJ2-5; D is undetermined. Germline CDR1 MDHEN, CDR2 SYDVKM. Trimming took off 4 bases at V and 1 base at J, with 10 bases between the two ends. CDR3 length equals 14 residues. The CDR3, as DNA: TGTGCCAGCAGTTCTTCCCAGCGCCAAGAGACCCAGTACTTC. Residues: CASSSSQRQETQYF.

The gene calls are TRBV5-1 and TRBJ2-7; weak D call: TRBD2 (6 bases). This CDR3 comprises 13 residues. Germline V gives CDR1 SGHRS, CDR2 YFSETQ. The V end lost 5 bases, the J end lost 3 bases, and 12 bases lay between the germline ends. CDR3 residues: CASRGAGLYEQYF. The DNA of the CDR3 is TGCGCCAGCAGAGGAGCGGGTCTCTACGAGCAGTACTTC.

The genes are TRBV9 and TRBJ2-3; 16 nucleotides agree with TRBD2. The germline V gene encodes CDR1 SGDLS and CDR2 YYNGEE. This CDR3 has 17 amino acids. Losses at the gene ends were 2 bases for V and 1 base for J; bases not matched to a gene: 1. The CDR3 bases are TGTGCCAGCAGCGTGGGACTAGCGGGAGGGGGCACAGATACGCAGTATTTT. This sequence encodes CASSVGLAGGGTDTQYF.

This sequence joins TRBV28 and TRBJ1-1, with TRBD1 identical over 7 bases. From germline, CDR1 is MDHEN and CDR2 SYDVKM. CDR3 length equals 15 residues. The V and J ends lost 1 base and 1 base, in that order; junction bases with no gene match: 3. CDR3 nucleotides: TGTGCCAGCAGTTTATCGGGACAGAGGAACACTGAAGCTTTCTTT. Residues: CASSLSGQRNTEAFF.

This chain connects TRBV4-2 to TRBJ2-2, with D perhaps being TRBD1 or TRBD2 (7 bases each). Germline CDR1 and CDR2: LGHNA and YNFKEQ. V was clipped by 2 bases and J by 6 bases, with 13 bases between them. The CDR3 is made up of 15 amino acids. This chain's CDR3 is CASSQPGGVAGELFF. Here the CDR3 DNA reads TGTGCCAGCAGCCAACCAGGGGGGGTCGCCGGGGAGCTGTTTTTT.

The V and J genes are TRBV7-9 and TRBJ2-7, with 9 bases fitting TRBD1. The CDR3 covers 14 residues. V lost 5 bases to trimming and J lost 6 bases; unmatched junction nucleotides: 8. From germline, CDR1 is SEHNR and CDR2 FQNEAQ (reference sequence). CDR3 amino acids: CASSLLDRGPEQYF. The DNA of the CDR3 is TGTGCCAGCAGCCTCCTGGACAGGGGCCCCGAGCAGTACTTC.

The chain joins TRBV7-2 to TRBJ1-1, with unresolved D. CDR1 is SGHTA, CDR2 FQGNSA, per germline. V lost 5 bases, J lost 4 bases, and 5 bases lay in between. The CDR3 contains 11 residues. Here the CDR3 reads CASSPLTEAFF. The CDR3 DNA reads TGTGCCAGCAGCCCTCTCACTGAAGCTTTCTTT.

The rearrangement links TRBV4-2 to TRBJ2-3; 10 nucleotides align to TRBD2. Germline V gene lookup returns CDR1 LGHNA and CDR2 YNFKEQ. The J segment lost 5 bases and the V segment lost 0 bases, leaving 8 bases of the junction unmatched. The CDR3 has 17 amino acids. As DNA, the CDR3 is TGTGCCAGCAGCCAAGATTCCCTAGCGGGAGTGAGAGATACGCAGTATTTT. The encoded protein is CASSQDSLAGVRDTQYF.

The J gene is TRBJ1-6, the V gene TRBV7-3; D remains unclear. Trimming took off 1 base at V and 7 bases at J, with 8 bases between the two ends. Germline V CDR1 and CDR2: SGHTA, FQGTGA. The CDR3 covers 14 residues. CDR3 sequence (DNA): TGTGCCAGCAGCTTAATTTCAAGAAATTCACCCCTCCACTTT. Amino acid sequence: CASSLISRNSPLHF.

The V call is TRBV24-1, the J call TRBJ1-2; the D gene is possibly TRBD1 (5 bases). This CDR3 has 18 amino acids. Looked up from germline, CDR1 is KGHDR and CDR2 is SFDVKD. Trimming stripped 5 bases from V and 5 bases from J, with 26 bases between. The CDR3 spells CATSVTGPYQGGVYGYTF. Here the CDR3 DNA reads TGTGCCACCAGTGTCACCGGGCCATACCAGGGTGGGGTTTATGGCTACACCTTC.

The V and J genes are TRBV6-2 or TRBV6-3 and TRBJ1-1; 8 nucleotides match TRBD1. The CDR3 contains 16 residues. V lost 5 bases to trimming and J lost 1 base; unmatched junction nucleotides: 9. Germline lookup yields CDR1 MNHEY and CDR2 SVGEGT. CDR3 amino acids: CASSDRGQRWNTEAFF. The DNA for the CDR3 is TGTGCCAGCAGTGACAGGGGCCAAAGATGGAACACTGAAGCTTTCTTT.

The sample holds a few counts of this clone. Other DNA sequences of this sample code for an identical CDR3. The chain recombines TRBV2 with TRBJ1-4; possibly TRBD1 for D (5 bases). The CDR3 is made up of 14 amino acids. Between the trimmed V and J ends, which lost 6 bases and 0 bases, there was a span of 8 bases. CDR1 and CDR2 from the germline V gene are SNHLY and FYNNEI. CDR3 loop: CASSDSTTNEKLFF. The CDR3 DNA reads as TGTGCCAGCAGCGACAGCACAACTAATGAAAAACTGTTTTTT. Complete variable domain (other parts from reference TRBV2 and TRBJ1-4): EPEVTQTPSHQVTQMGQEVILRCVPISNHLYFYWYRQILGQKVEFLVSFYNNEISEKSEIFDDQFSVERPDGSNFTLKIRSTKLEDSAMYFCASSDSTTNEKLFFGSGTQLSVL.

The chain carries TRBV7-2 and TRBJ2-7; D is perhaps TRBD1 or TRBD2 (5 bases each). V lost 4 bases and J 3 bases, leaving 13 bases between the germline ends. Germline V lookup: CDR1 SGHTA, CDR2 FQGNSA. The CDR3 runs 14 residues. In DNA form, the CDR3 reads TGTGCCAGCAGCTCGGGACGGACCGTCTACGAGCAGTACTTC. The encoded protein is CASSSGRTVYEQYF.

CDR3: CASRPMGGRDQETQYF. The CDR3 nucleotides read TGTGCCAGCAGACCTATGGGCGGGAGGGATCAAGAGACCCAGTACTTC. V gene TRBV6-2 or TRBV6-3 combines with J gene TRBJ2-5, with 9 bases fitting TRBD2. This CDR3 contains 16 residues. The V and J ends lost 6 bases and 2 bases, in that order; junction bases with no gene match: 10. In germline, CDR1 is MNHEY, CDR2 SVGEGT.

V is TRBV9 and J is TRBJ2-1, with D possibly being TRBD2 (6 bases). V was clipped by 0 bases and J by 6 bases, with 13 bases between them. The CDR3 runs 15 residues. The germline gives CDR1 SGDLS, CDR2 YYNGEE. In DNA, the CDR3 is TGTGCCAGCAGCGTAGCTCCACTAGCCGCCAATGAGCAGTTCTTC. Protein product: CASSVAPLAANEQFF. Looking up the rest from reference TRBV9 and TRBJ2-1 gives the full variable domain: DSGVTQTPKHLITATGQRVTLRCSPRSGDLSVYWYQQSLDQGLQFLIQYYNGEERAKGNILERFSAQQFPDLHSELNLSSLELGDSALYFCASSVAPLAANEQFFGPGTRLTVL.

The chain uses TRBV7-9 and TRBJ1-1; D gene unclear. The ends were cut back, 5 bases at V and 2 bases at J, with 15 bases in the middle. This CDR3 is 15 amino acids long. Germline V gene lookup returns CDR1 SEHNR and CDR2 FQNEAQ (reference sequence). This CDR3 reads CASSNSDGANTEAFF. The CDR3 DNA is TGTGCCAGCAGCAATAGCGATGGAGCAAACACTGAAGCTTTCTTT.

This clone has a single count. The chain links TRBV3-1 (or the pseudogene TRBV3-2) to TRBJ2-1, with 7 bases lining up with TRBD1. Germline V gives CDR1 LGHDT, CDR2 YNNKEL (reference sequence). The V segment lost 0 bases and the J segment 9 bases; nucleotides outside the gene matches: 8. The CDR3 totals 15 residues. The CDR3 here is CASSQDRGFPGEQFF. The CDR3 DNA sequence: TGTGCCAGCAGCCAAGACAGGGGGTTTCCTGGTGAGCAGTTCTTC.

CDR3 nucleotides: TGCGCCAGCAGCTTCAGTGGCACCGGGGAGCTGTTTTTT. Protein product: CASSFSGTGELFF. The genes are TRBV5-1 and TRBJ2-2; D gene ambiguous. Germline V gives CDR1 SGHRS, CDR2 YFSETQ. This CDR3 comprises 13 residues. V lost 2 bases, J lost 4 bases, and 6 bases lay in between.

The V and J genes are TRBV30 and TRBJ1-3, with unresolved D. V was clipped by 8 bases and J by 0 bases, with 11 bases between them. Per germline, CDR1 GTSNPN and CDR2 SVGIG (reference sequence). CDR3 size: 13 residues. The CDR3 protein is CARGLGSGNTIYF. The CDR3 DNA sequence: TGTGCCCGCGGACTGGGCTCTGGAAACACCATATATTTT.